This T cell receptor beta chain was retrieved from a study of type 1 regulatory T cells. Study context: T-allo10 is a Tr1-enriched, alloantigen-specific CD4 T cell product made in vitro.

TCRdb re-derived calls from the reads in MiXCR, one entry per CDR3 protein. Of 65,000 to 80,000 distinct CDR3 sequences in the sample, roughly 20% were seen once. Regarding the study as a whole: Compared with non-type 1 regulatory T cells, type 1 regulatory T cells showed a more restricted TCR repertoire.

This clonotype appeared a few times. Its antigen is currently unknown. The CDR3 length is 14 residues. CDR1 MRHNA and CDR2 SNTAGT come from the germline V gene. V dropped 0 bases and J dropped 0 bases, with 6 bases sitting between them. The sequenced material came from cultured type 1 regulatory T (Tr1) cells, either the whole culture or a sorted fraction (not recorded which). J is TRBJ2-7 and V is TRBV6-4; D gene unclear. The origin of this receptor is a human donor in good health. CDR3 DNA sequence: TGTGCCAGCAGTGACTCAGCAGGCTCCTACGAGCAGTACTTC. Protein product: CASSDSAGSYEQYF.